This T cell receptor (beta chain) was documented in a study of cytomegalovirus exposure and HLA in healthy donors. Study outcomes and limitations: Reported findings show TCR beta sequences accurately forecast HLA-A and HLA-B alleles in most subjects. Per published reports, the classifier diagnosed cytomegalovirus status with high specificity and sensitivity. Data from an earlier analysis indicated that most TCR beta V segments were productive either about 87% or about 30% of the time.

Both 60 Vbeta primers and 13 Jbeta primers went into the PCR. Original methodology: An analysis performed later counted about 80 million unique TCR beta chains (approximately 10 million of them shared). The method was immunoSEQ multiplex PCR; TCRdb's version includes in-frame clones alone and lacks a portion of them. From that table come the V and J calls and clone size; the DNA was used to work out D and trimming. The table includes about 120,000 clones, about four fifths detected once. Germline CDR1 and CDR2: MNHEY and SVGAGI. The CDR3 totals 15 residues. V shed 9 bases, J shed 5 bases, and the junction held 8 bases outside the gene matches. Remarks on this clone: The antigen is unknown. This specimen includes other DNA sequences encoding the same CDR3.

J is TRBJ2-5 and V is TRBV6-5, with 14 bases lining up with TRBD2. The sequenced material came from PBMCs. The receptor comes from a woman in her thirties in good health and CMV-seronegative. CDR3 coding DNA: TGTGCCAGTAAGGGACTAGCGGGAGTCGGTGAGACCCAGTACTTC. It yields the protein CASKGLAGVGETQYF.